Following are 15 T cell receptor beta chains from one sample sequenced in a study of blood T cell repertoires in COVID-19. TCRdb keeps only in-frame clones here, not all; method: immunoSEQ multiplex PCR. This sample carries under 300,000 clones, nearly 90% of them seen once, and the ten largest clones take 2% to 2.5%. What was sequenced was peripheral blood. The receptor set was obtained from a woman aged 60-70 years with COVID-19, enrolled during active disease.

CDR3 protein: CASSMRTVSNQPQHF. CDR3 nucleotide sequence: TGTGCCAGTAGTATGAGAACAGTTAGCAATCAGCCCCAGCATTTT. The chain combines TRBV19 with TRBJ1-5, with D unclear. The CDR3 has 15 amino acids. CDR1 is LNHDA and CDR2 is SQIVND in the germline V gene (reference sequence). V was shortened by 3 bases and J by 0 bases, with 9 bases between the two germline ends.

The chain has TRBV5-1 and TRBJ1-6; TRBD1 might be the D (6 bases). The CDR3 is 17 amino acids. Germline V gene lookup returns CDR1 SGHRS and CDR2 YFSETQ. The V end lost 0 bases, the J end lost 4 bases, and 14 bases lay between the germline ends. The chain's CDR3 is CASSLATGGAYNSPLHF. The CDR3 DNA reads as TGCGCCAGCAGCTTGGCGACAGGCGGCGCATATAATTCACCCCTCCACTTT.

The rearrangement joins TRBV5-1 to TRBJ1-1; D not certain. CDR3 size: 14 residues. CDR1 is SGHRS and CDR2 is YFSETQ in the germline V gene. V was trimmed by 0 bases and J by 2 bases, leaving 8 bases between them. The CDR3 spells CASSLGEANTEAFF. DNA of the CDR3: TGCGCCAGCAGCTTGGGTGAAGCCAACACTGAAGCTTTCTTT.

The gene calls are TRBV25-1 and TRBJ1-2; 8 bases are shared with TRBD1. The CDR3 sequence is 18 residues long. With V trimmed by 2 bases and J by 6 bases, 17 bases remained unmatched. Per germline, CDR1 MGHDK and CDR2 SYGVNS. The CDR3 nucleotides are TGTGCCAGCAGTGAACAGGGGGCGGCAGGGAAGGAGTCGGATGGCTACACCTTC. It codes for CASSEQGAAGKESDGYTF.

The chain combines TRBV6-5 with TRBJ2-7, with D possibly TRBD1 on 5 matching bases. This CDR3 is 14 amino acids long. V was clipped by 5 bases and J by 3 bases, with 14 bases between them. Germline values: CDR1 MNHEY, CDR2 SVGAGI. CDR3 in amino acids: CASSKDTIRYEQYF. The CDR3 DNA reads as TGTGCCAGCAGTAAGGACACCATTCGCTACGAGCAGTACTTC.

This clone was seen only a few times. The V and J genes are TRBV6-2 or TRBV6-3 and TRBJ2-1; the match to TRBD1 covers 9 bases. Germline CDR1 is MNHEY and CDR2 is SVGEGT. This CDR3 has 11 amino acids. V gave up 5 bases and J gave up 11 bases; unmatched junction bases: 1. The CDR3 DNA follows: TGTGCCAGCAGTGACAGGGGGAAGCAGTTCTTC. Translating gives CASSDRGKQFF.

The chain uses TRBV5-1 and TRBJ1-2, with 7 bases lining up with TRBD1. The germline V gene encodes CDR1 SGHRS and CDR2 YFSETQ. The length of the CDR3 is 15 residues. Unmatched junction bases numbered 8, after V lost 2 bases and J lost 4 bases. The DNA for the CDR3 is TGCGCCAGCAGCTTCGATACCGGGACAGCCTATGGCTACACCTTC. This translates into CASSFDTGTAYGYTF.

CDR3 protein: CASSQDLSGQPQHF. In nucleotides, the CDR3 is TGTGCCAGCAGCCAAGATTTGTCAGGTCAGCCCCAGCATTTT. This rearrangement joins TRBV3-1 (or the pseudogene TRBV3-2) to TRBJ1-5; D remains unclear. The CDR3 contains 14 residues. From germline, CDR1 is LGHDT and CDR2 YNNKEL (reference sequence). The V end was cut by 0 bases, the J end by 6 bases, with 9 bases between.

The genes are TRBV5-1 and TRBJ2-5, with D perhaps matching TRBD2 (5 bases). Trimming pared 4 bases from V and 0 bases from J, leaving 10 bases between. CDR3 length equals 14 residues. The germline V gene has CDR1 SGHRS and CDR2 YFSETQ. This CDR3 is CASSIAGYQETQYF. CDR3 DNA: TGCGCCAGCAGCATTGCGGGTTACCAAGAGACCCAGTACTTC.

The rearrangement links TRBV18 to TRBJ1-2; 9 bases agree with TRBD1. The CDR3 length is 17 residues. With V trimmed by 3 bases and J by 1 base, 9 bases remained unmatched. Germline V lookup: CDR1 KGHSH, CDR2 LQKENI. CDR3 protein: CASSPLDRGRFNYGYTF. The CDR3 DNA sequence: TGTGCCAGCTCACCTCTGGACAGGGGAAGGTTTAACTATGGCTACACCTTC.

The V call is TRBV7-2, the J call TRBJ1-3; tentatively, D is TRBD1 (5 bases). CDR1 is SGHTA and CDR2 is FQGNSA in the germline V gene. This CDR3 is 16 amino acids long. Trimming stripped 1 base from V and 8 bases from J, with 18 bases between. The CDR3 bases are TGTGCCAGCAGCTTAGAAGGCAGGGTACCTGGGGACACCATATATTTT. Protein: CASSLEGRVPGDTIYF. Full variable domain (missing parts from reference TRBV7-2 and TRBJ1-3): GAGVSQSPSNKVTEKGKDVELRCDPISGHTALYWYRQSLGQGLEFLIYFQGNSAPDKSGLPSDRFSAERTGGSVSTLTIQRTQQEDSAVYLCASSLEGRVPGDTIYFGEGSWLTVV.

This chain uses TRBV5-1 with TRBJ2-7; 8 bases line up with TRBD1. The V and J ends lost 5 bases and 3 bases, in that order; junction bases with no gene match: 10. Per germline, CDR1 SGHRS and CDR2 YFSETQ. This CDR3 is built from 15 residues. The CDR3: CASSSGQGRGYEQYF. The CDR3 DNA reads as TGCGCCAGCAGTAGCGGACAGGGAAGAGGCTACGAGCAGTACTTC.

The J gene is TRBJ1-4, the V gene TRBV4-3, with a tentative D call TRBD1 (5 bases). V lost 0 bases and J 4 bases, leaving 12 bases between the germline ends. The germline V gene has CDR1 LGHNA and CDR2 YSLEER. The CDR3 length is 16 residues. As DNA, the CDR3 is TGCGCCAGCAGCCAAGATAAAGCAGGGCTTAATGAAAAACTGTTTTTT. Amino acids: CASSQDKAGLNEKLFF.

This clone was counted once. This sequence joins TRBV9 and TRBJ1-1; D gene uncertain. This CDR3 has 15 amino acids. CDR1 and CDR2 (germline): SGDLS, YYNGEE. Between the trimmed V and J ends, which lost 2 bases and 0 bases, there was a span of 11 bases. This chain's CDR3 is CASSVDIALNTEAFF. CDR3 DNA sequence: TGTGCCAGCAGCGTTGATATTGCGCTGAACACTGAAGCTTTCTTT. The variable domain in full, completed from reference TRBV9 and TRBJ1-1, reads DSGVTQTPKHLITATGQRVTLRCSPRSGDLSVYWYQQSLDQGLQFLIQYYNGEERAKGNILERFSAQQFPDLHSELNLSSLELGDSALYFCASSVDIALNTEAFFGQGTRLTVV.

V and J are TRBV7-2 and TRBJ1-1; D is perhaps TRBD1 (5 bases). The V gene lost 5 bases and the J gene lost 2 bases, with 15 bases spanning the gap. Per the germline V gene, CDR1 is SGHTA and CDR2 is FQGNSA. The CDR3 runs to 15 residues. For the CDR3, the DNA is TGTGCCAGCAGCCTCCAGGGCGGGGGAAACACTGAAGCTTTCTTT. Translated: CASSLQGGGNTEAFF.